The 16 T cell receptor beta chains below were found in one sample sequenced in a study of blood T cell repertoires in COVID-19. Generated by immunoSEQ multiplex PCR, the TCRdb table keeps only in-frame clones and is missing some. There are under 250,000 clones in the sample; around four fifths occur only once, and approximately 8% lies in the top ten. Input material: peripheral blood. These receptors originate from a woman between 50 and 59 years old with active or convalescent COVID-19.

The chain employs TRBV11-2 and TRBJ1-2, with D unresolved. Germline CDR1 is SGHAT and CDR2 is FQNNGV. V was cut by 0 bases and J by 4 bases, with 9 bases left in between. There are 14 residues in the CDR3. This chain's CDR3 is CASSLDRGTYGYTF. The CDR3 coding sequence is TGTGCCAGCAGCTTAGATCGGGGAACCTATGGCTACACCTTC.

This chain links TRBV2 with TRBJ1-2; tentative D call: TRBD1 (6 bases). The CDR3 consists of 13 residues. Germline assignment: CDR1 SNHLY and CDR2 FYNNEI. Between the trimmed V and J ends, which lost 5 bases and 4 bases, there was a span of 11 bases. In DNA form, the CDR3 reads TGTGCCAGCAGTCCACAGGGACCCTATGGCTACACCTTC. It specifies CASSPQGPYGYTF.

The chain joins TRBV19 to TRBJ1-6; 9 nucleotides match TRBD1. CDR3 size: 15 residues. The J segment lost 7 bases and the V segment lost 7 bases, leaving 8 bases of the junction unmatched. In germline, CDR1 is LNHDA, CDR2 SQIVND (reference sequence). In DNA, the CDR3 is TGTGCCAGTACCTTAACCACAGGGGGCAATTCACCCCTCCACTTT. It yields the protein CASTLTTGGNSPLHF.

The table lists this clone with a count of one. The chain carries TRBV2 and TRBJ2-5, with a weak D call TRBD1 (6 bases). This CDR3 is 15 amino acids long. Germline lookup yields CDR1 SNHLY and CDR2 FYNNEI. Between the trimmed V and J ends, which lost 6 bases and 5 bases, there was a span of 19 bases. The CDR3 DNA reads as TGTGCCAGCAGCGCTTTCGGGACCCAGGGGGAGACCCAGTACTTC. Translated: CASSAFGTQGETQYF.

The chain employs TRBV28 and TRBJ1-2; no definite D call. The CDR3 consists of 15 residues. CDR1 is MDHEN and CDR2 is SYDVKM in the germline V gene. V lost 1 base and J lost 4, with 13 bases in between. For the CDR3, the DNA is TGTGCCAGCAGTTTATACGGGGATCGAGGCTATGGCTACACCTTC. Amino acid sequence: CASSLYGDRGYGYTF.

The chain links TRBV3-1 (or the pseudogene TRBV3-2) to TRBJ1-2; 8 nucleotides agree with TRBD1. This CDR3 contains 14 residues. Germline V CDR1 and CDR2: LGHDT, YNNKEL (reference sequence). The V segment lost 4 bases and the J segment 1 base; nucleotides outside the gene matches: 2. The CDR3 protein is CASSPDRGNYGYTF. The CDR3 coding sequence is TGTGCCAGCAGCCCAGACAGGGGTAACTATGGCTACACCTTC.

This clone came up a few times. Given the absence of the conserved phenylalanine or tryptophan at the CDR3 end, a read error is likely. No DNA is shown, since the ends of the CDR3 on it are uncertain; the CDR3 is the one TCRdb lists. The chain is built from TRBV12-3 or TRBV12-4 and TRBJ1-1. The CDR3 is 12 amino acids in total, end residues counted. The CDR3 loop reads CASSPSAGPPSC.

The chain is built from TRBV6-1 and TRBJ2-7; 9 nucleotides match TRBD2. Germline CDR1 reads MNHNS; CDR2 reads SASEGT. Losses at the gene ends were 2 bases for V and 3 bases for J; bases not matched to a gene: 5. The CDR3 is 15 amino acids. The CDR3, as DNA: TGTGCCAGCAGTGAAATAGGCGGGAGGGTCTACGAGCAGTACTTC. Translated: CASSEIGGRVYEQYF.

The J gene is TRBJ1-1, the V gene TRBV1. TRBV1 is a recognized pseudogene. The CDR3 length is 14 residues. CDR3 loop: CTTPEGSLNTEAFF. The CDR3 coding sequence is TGCACCACACCGGAGGGGTCCTTAAACACTGAAGCTTTCTTT.

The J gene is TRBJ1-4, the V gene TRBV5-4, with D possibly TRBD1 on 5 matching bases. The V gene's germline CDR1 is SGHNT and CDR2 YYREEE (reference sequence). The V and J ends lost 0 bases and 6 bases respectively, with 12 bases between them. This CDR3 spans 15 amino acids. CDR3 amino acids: CASSLAEGRHEKLFF. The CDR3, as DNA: TGTGCCAGCAGCTTGGCAGAGGGGAGGCATGAAAAACTGTTTTTT.

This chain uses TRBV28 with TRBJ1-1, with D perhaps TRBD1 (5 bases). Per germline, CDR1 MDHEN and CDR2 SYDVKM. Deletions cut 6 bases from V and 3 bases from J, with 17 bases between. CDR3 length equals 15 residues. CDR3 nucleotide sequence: TGTGCCAGCAGGGAGCCCGGGGGAAGGCACACTGAAGCTTTCTTT. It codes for CASREPGGRHTEAFF.

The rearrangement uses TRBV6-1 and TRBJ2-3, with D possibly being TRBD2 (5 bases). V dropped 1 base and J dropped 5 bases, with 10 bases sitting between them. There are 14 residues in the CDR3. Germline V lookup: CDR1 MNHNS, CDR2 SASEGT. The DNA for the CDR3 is TGTGCCAGCAGTGAAGTTACGGGAATAGATACGCAGTATTTT. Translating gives CASSEVTGIDTQYF.

CDR3 loop: CASSPAQGRGTDTQYF. The DNA for the CDR3 is TGTGCCAGCAGCCCCGCTCAGGGGCGAGGAACAGATACGCAGTATTTT. The chain combines TRBV11-2 with TRBJ2-3, with D perhaps TRBD1 (6 bases). V was trimmed by 5 bases and J by 3 bases, leaving 18 bases between them. The CDR3 spans 16 residues. Per germline, CDR1 SGHAT and CDR2 FQNNGV.

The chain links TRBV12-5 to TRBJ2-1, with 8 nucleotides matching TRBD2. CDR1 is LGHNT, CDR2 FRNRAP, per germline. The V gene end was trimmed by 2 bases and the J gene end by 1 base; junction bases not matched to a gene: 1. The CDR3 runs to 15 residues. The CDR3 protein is CASGLSGGSYNEQFF. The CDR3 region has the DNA TGTGCTAGTGGTTTGTCGGGAGGGTCCTACAATGAGCAGTTCTTC.

The CDR3 bases are TGTGCCACCAGTGTTGCGGCATCCGATGAGCAGTTCTTC. Residues: CATSVAASDEQFF. V is TRBV24-1 and J is TRBJ2-1; D remains ambiguous. CDR3 length equals 13 residues. The ends were cut back, 5 bases at V and 8 bases at J, with 12 bases in the middle. Germline V lookup: CDR1 KGHDR, CDR2 SFDVKD.

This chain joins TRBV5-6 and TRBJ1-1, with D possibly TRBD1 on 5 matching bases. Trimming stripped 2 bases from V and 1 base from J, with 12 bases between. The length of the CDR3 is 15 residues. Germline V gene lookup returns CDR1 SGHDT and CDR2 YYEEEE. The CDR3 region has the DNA TGTGCCAGCAGCTTTGGCAGCAGGGCGAACACTGAAGCTTTCTTT. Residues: CASSFGSRANTEAFF.